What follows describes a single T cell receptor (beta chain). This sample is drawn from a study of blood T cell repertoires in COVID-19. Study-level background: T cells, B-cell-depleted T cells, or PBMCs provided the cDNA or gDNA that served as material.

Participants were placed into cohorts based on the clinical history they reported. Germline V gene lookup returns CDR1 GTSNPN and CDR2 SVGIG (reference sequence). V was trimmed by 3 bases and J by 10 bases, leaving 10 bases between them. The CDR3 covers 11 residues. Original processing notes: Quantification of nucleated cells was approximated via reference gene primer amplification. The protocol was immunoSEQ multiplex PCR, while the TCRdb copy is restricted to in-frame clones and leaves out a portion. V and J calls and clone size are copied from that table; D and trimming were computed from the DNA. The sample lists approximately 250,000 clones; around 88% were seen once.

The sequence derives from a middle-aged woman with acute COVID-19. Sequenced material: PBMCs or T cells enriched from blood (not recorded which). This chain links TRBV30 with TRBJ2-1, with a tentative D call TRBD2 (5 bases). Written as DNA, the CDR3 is TGTGCCTGGAGCCCTGAGGGAGAGCAGTTCTTC. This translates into CAWSPEGEQFF.